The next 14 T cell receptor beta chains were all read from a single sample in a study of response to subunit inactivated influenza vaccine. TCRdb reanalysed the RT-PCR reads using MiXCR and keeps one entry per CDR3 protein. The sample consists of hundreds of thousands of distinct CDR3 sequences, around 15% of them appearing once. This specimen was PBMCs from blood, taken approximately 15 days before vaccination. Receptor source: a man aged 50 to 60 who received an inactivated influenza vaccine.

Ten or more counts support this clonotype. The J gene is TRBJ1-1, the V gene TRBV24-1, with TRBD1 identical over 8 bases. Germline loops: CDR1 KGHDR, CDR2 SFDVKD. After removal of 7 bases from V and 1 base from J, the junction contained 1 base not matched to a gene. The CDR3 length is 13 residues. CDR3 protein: CATRDRGNTEAFF. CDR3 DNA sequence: TGTGCCACCAGAGACAGGGGGAACACTGAAGCTTTCTTT.

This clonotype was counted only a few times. CDR3 nucleotide sequence: TGTGCCAGCAGCCTTGAAGGAAGCGGGGTTGATACGCAGTATTTT. This encodes CASSLEGSGVDTQYF. J is TRBJ2-3 and V is TRBV28; 7 bases agree with TRBD2. The trim removed 6 bases at V and 6 bases at J, leaving 12 bases unmatched. In germline, CDR1 is MDHEN, CDR2 SYDVKM. The CDR3 spans 15 residues.

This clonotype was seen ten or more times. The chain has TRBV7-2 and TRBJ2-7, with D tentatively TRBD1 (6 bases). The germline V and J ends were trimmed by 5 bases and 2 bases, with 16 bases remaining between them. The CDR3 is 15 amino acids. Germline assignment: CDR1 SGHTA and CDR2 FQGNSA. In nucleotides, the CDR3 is TGTGCCAGCAGCATATCAGGGGACCCGGCCTACGAGCAGTACTTC. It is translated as CASSISGDPAYEQYF.

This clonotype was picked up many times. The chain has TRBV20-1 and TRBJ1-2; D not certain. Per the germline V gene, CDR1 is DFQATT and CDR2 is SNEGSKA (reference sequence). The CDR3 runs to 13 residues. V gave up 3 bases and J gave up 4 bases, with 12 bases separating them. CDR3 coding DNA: TGCAGTGCTAGTCTCGCGGGTCGCTATGGCTACACCTTC. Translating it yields CSASLAGRYGYTF.

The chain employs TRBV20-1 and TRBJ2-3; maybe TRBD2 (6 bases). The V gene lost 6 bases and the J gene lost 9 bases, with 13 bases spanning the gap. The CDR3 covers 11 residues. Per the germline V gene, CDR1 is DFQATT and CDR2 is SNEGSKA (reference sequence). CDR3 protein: CSAGLRPTQYF. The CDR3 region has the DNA TGCAGTGCGGGACTGCGCCCCACGCAGTATTTT.

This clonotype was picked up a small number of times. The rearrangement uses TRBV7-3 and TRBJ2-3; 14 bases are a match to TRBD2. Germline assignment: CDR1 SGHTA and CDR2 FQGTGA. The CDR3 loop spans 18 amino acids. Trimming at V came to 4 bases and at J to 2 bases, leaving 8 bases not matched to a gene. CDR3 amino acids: CASSSGLAGASFTDTQYF. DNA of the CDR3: TGTGCCAGCAGCTCGGGACTAGCGGGAGCATCGTTCACAGATACGCAGTATTTT.

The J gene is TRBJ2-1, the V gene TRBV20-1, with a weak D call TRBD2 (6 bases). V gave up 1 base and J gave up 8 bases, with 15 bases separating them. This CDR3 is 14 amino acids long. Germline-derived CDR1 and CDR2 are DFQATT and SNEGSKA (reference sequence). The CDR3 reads CSARVRGSLDEQFF. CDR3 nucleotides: TGCAGTGCTAGAGTCCGGGGGAGCTTGGATGAGCAGTTCTTC.

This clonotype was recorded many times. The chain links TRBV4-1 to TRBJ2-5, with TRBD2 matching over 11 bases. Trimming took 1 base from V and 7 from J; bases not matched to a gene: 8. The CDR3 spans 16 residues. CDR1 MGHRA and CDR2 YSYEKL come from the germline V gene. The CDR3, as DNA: TGCGCCAGCAGCCAAGGACTAGCGGGGACCCCAGGGACCCAGTACTTC. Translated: CASSQGLAGTPGTQYF.

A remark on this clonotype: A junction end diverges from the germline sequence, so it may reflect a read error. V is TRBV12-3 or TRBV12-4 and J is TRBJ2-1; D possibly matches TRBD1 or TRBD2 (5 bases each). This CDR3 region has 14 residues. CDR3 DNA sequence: TGTGCCAGCAGTTTCGTAGCGTCAGGGAATGTGCAGTTCTTC. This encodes CASSFVASGNVQFF.

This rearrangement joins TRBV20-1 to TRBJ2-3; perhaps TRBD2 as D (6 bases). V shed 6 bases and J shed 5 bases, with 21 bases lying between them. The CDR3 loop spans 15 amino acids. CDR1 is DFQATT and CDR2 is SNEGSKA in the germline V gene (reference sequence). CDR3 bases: TGCAGTGCCTTTTCTAGCGCCGGTAGACGAGATACGCAGTATTTT. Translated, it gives CSAFSSAGRRDTQYF.

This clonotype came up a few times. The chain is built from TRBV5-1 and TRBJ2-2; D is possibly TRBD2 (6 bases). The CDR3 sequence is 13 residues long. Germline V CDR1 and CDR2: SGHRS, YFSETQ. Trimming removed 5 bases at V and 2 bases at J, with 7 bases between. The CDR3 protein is CASRGGNTGELFF. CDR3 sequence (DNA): TGCGCCAGCAGGGGAGGAAACACCGGGGAGCTGTTTTTT.

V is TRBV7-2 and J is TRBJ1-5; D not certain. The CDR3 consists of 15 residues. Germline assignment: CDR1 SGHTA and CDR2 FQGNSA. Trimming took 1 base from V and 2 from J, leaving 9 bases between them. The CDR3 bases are TGTGCCAGCAGCTTAGAGTGGCAGGGCAATCAGCCCCAGCATTTT. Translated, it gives CASSLEWQGNQPQHF.

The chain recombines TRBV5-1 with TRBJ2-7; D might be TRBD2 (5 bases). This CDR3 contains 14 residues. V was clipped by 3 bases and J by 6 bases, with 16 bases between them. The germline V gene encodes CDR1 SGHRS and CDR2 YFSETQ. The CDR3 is CASSSVRGQFEQYF. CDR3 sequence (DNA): TGCGCCAGCAGCTCGGTTCGGGGTCAGTTCGAGCAGTACTTC.

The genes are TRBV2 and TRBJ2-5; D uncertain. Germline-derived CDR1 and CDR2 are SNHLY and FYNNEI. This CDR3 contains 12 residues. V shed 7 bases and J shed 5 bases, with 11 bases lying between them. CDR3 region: CASNLGSETQYF. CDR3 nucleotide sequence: TGTGCCAGCAACCTGGGTTCGGAGACCCAGTACTTC.